This T cell receptor beta chain comes out of a study of T cells in Graves' hyperthyroidism and ophthalmopathy. TCR beta CDR3 sequences were amplified from RNA transcripts. Initially, a first-round RT-PCR of the TCR CDR3 employed the HTBI primer set. TCRdb ran MiXCR on the multiplex PCR reads and lists one entry per CDR3 protein. The table has more than 500,000 distinct CDR3 sequences, roughly 15% seen once; the top ten hold 25% to 30%. This clonotype was counted only a few times. The antigen is unknown. Study-wide points: From stable hyperthyroidism, ophthalmopathy was separated by a 13 V-J model.

Each ophthalmopathy patient scored at least 3 on the Clinical Activity Score and at least 4 on NOSPECS grade, with duration under 3 months. Exclusion followed for patients with uncontrolled infection, other autoimmune disease, pregnancy or lactation. In making diagnoses, clinical symptoms, serum thyroxine and TRAb, thyroid ultrasound and orbital computed tomography were all used. Germline lookup yields CDR1 KGHDR and CDR2 SFDVKD. The germline V and J ends were trimmed by 9 bases and 7 bases, with 18 bases remaining between them. This CDR3 contains 13 residues. The clonotype was recovered from a woman aged 25 to 39 with Graves' ophthalmopathy. The V and J genes are TRBV24-1 and TRBJ2-7, with D possibly called TRBD1 or TRBD2 (7 bases each). Sequenced: blood. DNA for the CDR3: TGTGCCACCTTCCCAGGGGGGGCGAGTGAGCAGTACTTC. Protein product: CATFPGGASEQYF.